This TCR beta chain comes out of a study of cytomegalovirus exposure and HLA in healthy donors. Study at large: The roughly 110 validation repertoires were produced on the same platform as the roughly 670 repertoires of the first cohort. This was reported in a later analysis. Study conclusions and caveats: Specific recognition of CMV antigens was confirmed in vitro for a few chains (all CMV-associated). Generally TCR sequences proved uncommon, though certain public TCRs appeared in numerous donors. Cytomegalovirus association was listed for about 180 TCR beta chains.

With respect to this clone: Its antigen is undetermined.

TCRdb keeps only in-frame clones here, not all; method: immunoSEQ multiplex PCR. The table has tens of thousands of clones, just under 95% seen once. This CDR3 has 16 amino acids. Per germline, CDR1 SGHDT and CDR2 YYEEEE. With V trimmed by 1 base and J by 7 bases, 9 bases remained unmatched. The sequence came from a man aged 18-30 years in good health and CMV-seropositive. V gene TRBV5-6 combines with J gene TRBJ2-1; 9 bases align to TRBD2. The sample taken for sequencing was PBMCs. The CDR3 bases are TGTGCCAGCAGCTTGAATAGCGGGAGTATCCGTAATGAGCAGTTCTTC. This codes for CASSLNSGSIRNEQFF.